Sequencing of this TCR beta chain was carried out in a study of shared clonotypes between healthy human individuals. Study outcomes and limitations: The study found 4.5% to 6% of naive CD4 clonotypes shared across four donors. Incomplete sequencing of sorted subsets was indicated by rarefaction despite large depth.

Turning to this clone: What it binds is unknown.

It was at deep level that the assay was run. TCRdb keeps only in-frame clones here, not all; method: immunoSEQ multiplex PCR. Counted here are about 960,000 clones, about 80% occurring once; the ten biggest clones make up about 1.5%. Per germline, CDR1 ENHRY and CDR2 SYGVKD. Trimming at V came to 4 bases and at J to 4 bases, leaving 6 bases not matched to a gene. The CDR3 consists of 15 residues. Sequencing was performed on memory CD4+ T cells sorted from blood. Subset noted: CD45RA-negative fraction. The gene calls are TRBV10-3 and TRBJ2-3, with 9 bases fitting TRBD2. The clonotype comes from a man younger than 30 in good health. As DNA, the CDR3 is TGTGCCATCAGTGCCCTTCTAGCGGGGTCAGATACGCAGTATTTT. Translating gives CAISALLAGSDTQYF.